Listed below are T cell receptor beta chains from one sample, sequenced in a study of cytomegalovirus exposure and HLA in healthy donors. TCRdb's table, derived via immunoSEQ multiplex PCR, lists solely in-frame clones and lacks some. This table holds 95,000 to 150,000 clones, just over 15% found once. Sequencing input: PBMCs. The receptor set was obtained from a woman aged 18-29 years in good health and CMV-seronegative. Each CDR3 is given with its conserved first and last residue. The order of the fields is V gene, clone size, CDR3 protein. Expanded clones are given a class, and other clones once, few, many or no size at all.

v_gene: TRBV27; abundance: -; CDR3aa: CASSSHYNEQFF
v_gene: TRBV30; abundance: -; CDR3aa: CALTPGQAHTF
v_gene: TRBV7-9; abundance: -; CDR3aa: CASSLAQDWTSGIYEQYF
v_gene: TRBV9; abundance: few; CDR3aa: CASSVSARHQETQYF
v_gene: TRBV27; abundance: few; CDR3aa: CASSLQWGVSDTQYF
v_gene: TRBV29-1; abundance: -; CDR3aa: CSVRDIGTQYF
v_gene: TRBV28; abundance: -; CDR3aa: CASRPRGIYGYTF
v_gene: TRBV30; abundance: -; CDR3aa: CAWSVRGPFGNTIYF
v_gene: TRBV25-1; abundance: -; CDR3aa: CASMRGEGYGYTF
v_gene: TRBV5-8; abundance: few; CDR3aa: CASSRMRGITEAFF
v_gene: TRBV6-1; abundance: -; CDR3aa: CASSEYRDRSYEQYF
v_gene: TRBV6-1; abundance: few; CDR3aa: CASSEGGRFGGELFF
v_gene: TRBV9; abundance: -; CDR3aa: CASSVDSGLAVYEQYF
v_gene: TRBV11-2; abundance: -; CDR3aa: CASSLATGWSNEQFF
v_gene: TRBV2; abundance: few; CDR3aa: CASSDRAGAGTEAFF
v_gene: TRBV7-2; abundance: -; CDR3aa: CASSLTGGMEPQHF
v_gene: TRBV29-1; abundance: -; CDR3aa: CSVTGTGWYTEAFF
v_gene: TRBV4-2; abundance: -; CDR3aa: CASSQQINTGELFF
v_gene: TRBV2; abundance: -; CDR3aa: CASHGTRAHEQYF
v_gene: TRBV7-9; abundance: -; CDR3aa: CASSLQGYEQYF
v_gene: TRBV1; abundance: few; CDR3aa: CTSSQANEVNLNYGYTF
v_gene: TRBV2; abundance: few; CDR3aa: CASTPGLAGGLAKNIQYF
v_gene: TRBV11-2; abundance: -; CDR3aa: CATTGTGIYEQYF
v_gene: TRBV27; abundance: -; CDR3aa: CASRPTGSRSYGYTF
v_gene: TRBV27; abundance: few; CDR3aa: CASSFRTANTEAFF
v_gene: TRBV27; abundance: -; CDR3aa: CASSLWAGSNQPQHF
v_gene: TRBV30; abundance: -; CDR3aa: CAWEDSHGNTIYF
v_gene: TRBV6-5; abundance: -; CDR3aa: CASSLSGQGLSYEQYF
v_gene: TRBV27; abundance: few; CDR3aa: CASSHRDSHNEQFF
v_gene: TRBV9; abundance: few; CDR3aa: CASSRRQDKETQYF
v_gene: TRBV6-5; abundance: -; CDR3aa: CASSLGGERGGNEQFF
v_gene: TRBV4-1; abundance: -; CDR3aa: CASSPGDRGSYNEQFF
v_gene: TRBV28; abundance: -; CDR3aa: CASSSNSRGKRYEQYF
v_gene: TRBV30; abundance: -; CDR3aa: CAWRTGGEQYF
v_gene: TRBV19; abundance: -; CDR3aa: CASTLTLNTEAFF
v_gene: TRBV2; abundance: -; CDR3aa: CASSEVAGVSEQYF
v_gene: TRBV27; abundance: -; CDR3aa: CASSLGAGGYGYTF
v_gene: TRBV6-5; abundance: -; CDR3aa: CASSYSTGTSGIEQFF
v_gene: TRBV6-5; abundance: few; CDR3aa: CASSYGPGYNEQFF
v_gene: TRBV14; abundance: many; CDR3aa: CASSQGGPNIQYF
v_gene: TRBV2; abundance: -; CDR3aa: CASSEPSGGIANTGELFF
v_gene: TRBV9; abundance: -; CDR3aa: CASSPTGSSQPQHF